What follows are 10 T cell receptor beta chains derived from one specimen sequenced in a study of cytomegalovirus exposure and HLA in healthy donors. The assay was immunoSEQ multiplex PCR, and TCRdb's table has in-frame clones only and misses some. The sample lists over 200,000 clones, around nine tenths occurring once. The sequencing input was PBMCs. The source of these receptors is a woman aged 18-35 years in good health and CMV-seropositive.

This clone was recorded only once. The genes are TRBV15 and TRBJ1-3, with TRBD1 as a possible D gene (6 bases). Germline V gives CDR1 LNHNV, CDR2 YYDKDF (reference sequence). This CDR3 is 13 amino acids long. Trimming took off 5 bases at V and 4 bases at J, with 9 bases between the two ends. This chain's CDR3 is CATSLQGGNTIYF. The DNA of the CDR3 is TGTGCCACCAGCCTACAGGGAGGAAACACCATATATTTT.

The chain employs TRBV6-1 and TRBJ2-1; 7 bases are shared with TRBD1. This CDR3 is built from 13 residues. Germline V lookup: CDR1 MNHNS, CDR2 SASEGT. V was clipped by 3 bases and J by 16 bases; unmatched bases: 12. CDR3 in DNA: TGTGCCAGCAGTGAGATAGACAGGGCCGGAGAATTCTTC. Translated, it gives CASSEIDRAGEFF.

The J gene is TRBJ2-2, the V gene TRBV18, with 7 bases identical to TRBD1. Germline CDR1 is KGHSH and CDR2 is LQKENI. The ends lost 6 bases at V and 6 bases at J; junction bases unmatched: 7. CDR3 length: 14 amino acids. CDR3 nucleotides: TGTGCCAGCTCTCAGGGACAGTCGGCCGGGGAGCTGTTTTTT. Translation: CASSQGQSAGELFF.

The chain is built from TRBV4-2 and TRBJ2-5; 12 bases map to TRBD2. CDR1 is LGHNA and CDR2 is YNFKEQ in the germline V gene. V shed 1 base, J shed 5 bases, and the junction held 8 bases outside the gene matches. The CDR3 runs 17 residues. CDR3 sequence (DNA): TGTGCCAGCAGCCAAGCGCTAGCGGGAGGGCCGGGGGAGACCCAGTACTTC. Translated: CASSQALAGGPGETQYF.

The chain couples TRBV7-9 to TRBJ1-4, with D possibly TRBD1 on 5 matching bases. The CDR3 runs 15 residues. Germline V gene lookup returns CDR1 SEHNR and CDR2 FQNEAQ (reference sequence). V shed 0 bases and J shed 4 bases, with 9 bases lying between them. In nucleotides, the CDR3 is TGTGCCAGCAGCTTAGCGCAACAGGTTAATGAAAAACTGTTTTTT. Protein product: CASSLAQQVNEKLFF.

The V gene is TRBV6-5, the J gene TRBJ2-6; D may be TRBD2 (6 bases). The germline V and J ends were trimmed by 10 bases and 6 bases, with 10 bases remaining between them. CDR1 is MNHEY, CDR2 SVGAGI, per germline. The CDR3 is made up of 12 amino acids. CDR3 amino acids: CATGREANVLTF. In DNA form, the CDR3 reads TGTGCCACCGGGCGGGAGGCCAACGTCCTGACTTTC.

The genes are TRBV5-1 and TRBJ1-2, with 7 bases lining up with TRBD1. The V and J ends lost 3 bases and 1 base, in that order; junction bases with no gene match: 12. The germline V gene has CDR1 SGHRS and CDR2 YFSETQ. This CDR3 contains 17 residues. The CDR3 protein is CASSSSYRDRYNYGYTF. The CDR3 nucleotides read TGCGCCAGCAGCTCTTCGTACCGGGACAGATATAACTATGGCTACACCTTC.

The chain has TRBV2 and TRBJ2-3; 7 bases map to TRBD2. V lost 9 bases and J lost 3; bases outside the gene matches: 9. The CDR3 length is 14 residues. The germline V gene has CDR1 SNHLY and CDR2 FYNNEI. For the CDR3, the DNA is TGTGCCAGGGGGACTATCACGAGAACAGATACGCAGTATTTT. Amino acids: CARGTITRTDTQYF.

The chain links TRBV28 to TRBJ1-2; D perhaps matches TRBD1 (6 bases). Germline V gene lookup returns CDR1 MDHEN and CDR2 SYDVKM. The CDR3 covers 13 residues. V was shortened by 2 bases and J by 4 bases, with 8 bases between the two germline ends. The CDR3 DNA is TGTGCCAGCAGTTTAAGGGACATCTATGGCTACACCTTC. It translates to CASSLRDIYGYTF.

This chain connects TRBV5-4 to TRBJ2-1; D is perhaps TRBD2 (5 bases). This CDR3 region has 15 residues. V was cut by 0 bases and J by 3 bases, with 10 bases left in between. Germline V CDR1 and CDR2: SGHNT, YYREEE (reference sequence). The chain's CDR3 is CASSLEGGLYNEQFF. The CDR3 DNA follows: TGTGCCAGCAGCTTGGAGGGCGGACTCTACAATGAGCAGTTCTTC.